This T cell receptor (beta chain) originates from a study of blood T cell repertoires in COVID-19. Sequenced by immunoSEQ multiplex PCR; TCRdb stores in-frame clones only, minus some. This table has 130,000 to 150,000 clones, approximately 80% appearing once. The germline V gene has CDR1 SGHDT and CDR2 YYEEEE. This CDR3 has 17 amino acids. The J segment lost 4 bases and the V segment lost 7 bases, leaving 15 bases of the junction unmatched. This receptor was obtained from a human donor in a cohort sampled during active COVID-19. Sequencing was performed on peripheral blood. The chain links TRBV5-6 to TRBJ2-2, with 8 bases matching TRBD2. The CDR3 DNA is TGTGCCAGCGGATCCCTCAAGCGGGGGATGGTCACCGGGGAGCTGTTTTTT. Translation: CASGSLKRGMVTGELFF.